This passage covers 11 T cell receptor beta chains from one sample sequenced in a study of response to subunit inactivated influenza vaccine. A single record per CDR3 protein comes from TCRdb applying MiXCR to the RT-PCR reads. This repertoire shows roughly 500,000 distinct CDR3 sequences, 16% found once; its top ten account for less than 4%. The material sequenced was CD4+ T cells sorted from PBMCs, taken around 25 months after vaccination. These receptors all come from a man aged 50 to 69 who received an inactivated influenza vaccine.

This rearrangement joins TRBV7-2 to TRBJ2-7, with no clear D. V lost 5 bases and J 5 bases, leaving 10 bases between the germline ends. This CDR3 is built from 12 residues. CDR1 is SGHTA and CDR2 is FQGNSA in the germline V gene. In DNA form, the CDR3 reads TGTGCCAGCAGCCCACCTTGGGACGAGCAGTACTTC. Protein: CASSPPWDEQYF.

This clonotype occurred many times. The chain is built from TRBV4-3 and TRBJ1-4, with TRBD1 as a possible D gene (6 bases). Germline loops: CDR1 LGHNA, CDR2 YSLEER. V gave up 0 bases and J gave up 7 bases, with 12 bases separating them. The CDR3 has 15 amino acids. This CDR3 is CASSQDVRGLEKLFF. The CDR3, as DNA: TGCGCCAGCAGCCAAGATGTACGGGGGCTTGAAAAACTGTTTTTT.

The chain recombines TRBV28 with TRBJ2-7; D is unclear. The CDR3 is made up of 12 amino acids. Germline CDR1 is MDHEN and CDR2 is SYDVKM. V lost 4 bases and J 6 bases, leaving 10 bases between the germline ends. In nucleotides, the CDR3 is TGTGCCAGCAGTTCCACCTCCCTCGAGCAGTACTTC. Translating gives CASSSTSLEQYF. The whole variable domain, filled in from reference TRBV28 and TRBJ2-7, reads DVKVTQSSRYLVKRTGEKVFLECVQDMDHENMFWYRQDPGLGLRLIYFSYDVKMKEKGDIPEGYSVSREKKERFSLILESASTNQTSMYLCASSSTSLEQYFGPGTRLTVT.

CDR3 nucleotide sequence: TGTGCCAGCAGCGTAGTGGGGACAGGGATCTACGAGCAGTACTTC. Translating it yields CASSVVGTGIYEQYF. The V gene is TRBV9, the J gene TRBJ2-7; 9 bases line up with TRBD1. CDR1 and CDR2 (germline): SGDLS, YYNGEE. The CDR3 covers 15 residues. V lost 0 bases, J lost 3 bases, and 4 bases stayed unmatched.

The chain employs TRBV6-2 or TRBV6-3 and TRBJ2-1, with TRBD2 matching over 10 bases. This CDR3 has 15 residues. Germline loops: CDR1 MNHEY, CDR2 SVGEGT. J lost 2 bases, V lost 6 bases, and 4 bases had no gene match. The CDR3 here is CASRETSGPYNEQFF. CDR3 nucleotide sequence: TGTGCCAGCAGGGAGACTAGCGGGCCCTACAATGAGCAGTTCTTC.

The chain carries TRBV2 and TRBJ2-1, with 11 nucleotides matching TRBD2. After removal of 4 bases from V and 7 bases from J, the junction contained 3 bases not matched to a gene. Germline assignment: CDR1 SNHLY and CDR2 FYNNEI. This CDR3 is 14 amino acids long. The CDR3 protein is CASSVAGGLNEQFF. For the CDR3, the DNA is TGTGCCAGCAGTGTAGCGGGGGGGCTGAATGAGCAGTTCTTC.

This clonotype was counted many times. The J gene is TRBJ2-1, the V gene TRBV11-2; a weak D match, TRBD1 (5 bases). V dropped 4 bases and J dropped 8 bases, with 15 bases sitting between them. The germline V gene encodes CDR1 SGHAT and CDR2 FQNNGV. CDR3 length: 14 residues. The CDR3 region has the DNA TGTGCCAGCAGCTCCTTCAGGGCGCGCGATGAGCAGTTCTTC. Residues: CASSSFRARDEQFF. Together with reference TRBV11-2 and TRBJ2-1, the CDR3 gives the full variable domain: EAGVAQSPRYKIIEKRQSVAFWCNPISGHATLYWYQQILGQGPKLLIQFQNNGVVDDSQLPKDRFSAERLKGVDSTLKIQPAKLEDSAVYLCASSSFRARDEQFFGPGTRLTVL.

This clonotype was counted a few times. The chain is built from TRBV6-1 and TRBJ2-4; 7 bases are shared with TRBD1. V shed 5 bases, J shed 7 bases, and the junction held 8 bases outside the gene matches. The V gene's germline CDR1 is MNHNS and CDR2 SASEGT. The CDR3 totals 14 residues. The CDR3 DNA follows: TGTGCCAGCAGTCAACCAGGGGGATCGAACATTCAGTACTTC. The encoded protein is CASSQPGGSNIQYF.

The chain uses TRBV5-7 and TRBJ2-7; D is undetermined. TRBV5-7 carries the ORF label, with uncertain function. CDR3 length equals 12 residues. Deletions cut 4 bases from V and 3 bases from J, with 8 bases between. CDR3 nucleotide sequence: TGTGCCAGCAGCCACATAAACTACGAGCAGTACTTC. It codes for CASSHINYEQYF.

The V and J genes are TRBV10-3 and TRBJ1-4; D perhaps matches TRBD1 (5 bases). V lost 4 bases and J 0 bases, leaving 24 bases between the germline ends. Germline CDR1 and CDR2: ENHRY and SYGVKD. The CDR3 is 20 residues long. The CDR3 sequence: CAISAGSGTGVGATNEKLFF. CDR3 nucleotides: TGTGCCATCAGTGCAGGATCCGGGACGGGAGTTGGAGCAACTAATGAAAAACTGTTTTTT.

The chain carries TRBV29-1 and TRBJ2-1; weak D call: TRBD2 (5 bases). The CDR3 is 15 residues long. The V end lost 6 bases, the J end lost 4 bases, and 19 bases lay between the germline ends. Per germline, CDR1 SQVTM and CDR2 ANQGSEA. The DNA for the CDR3 is TGCAGCGTAAAAACCGGACTCTCCGATTACAATGAGCAGTTCTTC. The encoded protein is CSVKTGLSDYNEQFF.